The T cell receptor beta chain under discussion was sequenced for a study of beta chain features in type 1 diabetes (dated by TCRdb to 2016 to 2019). The study in broad terms: Mean age, gender distribution, total cell number and subset yield were not different between patients and healthy donors. A total of about 110,000,000 sorted cells were examined across all samples, and a strong correlation was observed between cell number per subset and RNA yield. The study compared the TCRB repertoires of sorted circulating CD4+ T cell subsets in recently diagnosed type 1 diabetes patients with those in matched healthy donors. Regulatory and stem cell-like memory subsets were isolated from only 8 patients and roughly eight healthy donors, whereas naive and central memory subsets came from all 30 or so donors. Study-wide findings and limitations: At VDJ recombination sites, patients with type 1 diabetes made fewer insertions and deleted more nucleotides, a pattern implying thymic rearrangement abnormalities. Naive, central memory and regulatory TCRB repertoires appeared more similar among patients than among healthy donors. In all four CD4+ subsets, TCRB CDR3 length was moderately but significantly shorter in type 1 diabetes patients. Because small numbers of individuals were included in the HLA sub-analyses, any influence of HLA type on TCRB rearrangement was left unresolved. PCR might favor shorter templates, but patient and control samples were amplified and corrected together, so any skew would affect both groups equally. Because cDNA was sequenced instead of genomic DNA, activated cells with high expression could be over-represented, although the groups did not differ in activation or CD3 levels.

Each donor gave one peripheral blood draw, averaging approximately 110 mL, which was collected into heparinised tubes. Using a panel that included CD45RO, CCR7, CD25, CD127, CD95 and CD27, naive, central memory, regulatory and stem cell-like memory CD4+ T cells were sorted on a BD FACSAria II. A purity above 95% was achieved for all sorted populations. PBMCs were separated immediately by Lymphoprep density gradient centrifugation and were stained directly, without being cultured. So that batch effects would be minimized, each experiment stained and sorted samples in pairs, pairing one healthy donor with one patient. Cut back by 4 bases and 1 base, the V and J ends lie 8 bases apart. Via the germline V gene, CDR1 is SGHRS and CDR2 YFSETQ. The cysteine opens and the phenylalanine closes a CDR3 of 13 amino acids. Just CDR3 DNA is preserved here, 39 bases in frame from base 1. The entire isolated RNA was reverse transcribed using the High Capacity cDNA Reverse Transcription Kit, and thus expressed TCRB transcripts were sequenced. Naive, central memory and regulatory T cell samples underwent deep immunoSEQ sequencing, averaging roughly 3.5 million total reads per sample. Sorted cells were lysed in RLT buffer and RNA was extracted with DNase-treated RNeasy Micro or Mini kits, depending on cell number. To prevent cross-contamination, each cell subset was processed individually, whereas patient and healthy donor samples were processed jointly. TCRB sequences were amplified from cDNA with the immunoSEQ multiplex PCR, producing 87-bp fragments spanning the CDR3 region. Amplicons were sequenced on the Illumina HiSeq platform. On the authors' methods: PCR bias was corrected computationally using synthetic template baselines, and reads within Hamming distance 2 were collapsed, with unmergeable singletons discarded. Reads were aligned against IMGT so that V, D and J genes, CDR3 length and insertions or deletions at six rearrangement sites could be assigned. Within each subset, clonotype counts were normalized to sorted cell number, and only after that were true diversity and Gini coefficients computed with the tcR R package. Repertoire sharing was quantified using the overlap coefficient calculated on TCRB nucleotide sequences. As a proxy for the pre-selection repertoire, out-of-frame TCRB sequences from naive cells were analyzed. In TCRdb, the immuneACCESS table is reduced to in-frame sequences with V and J assigned. These tables do not hold every clone; where another copy was compared, an unresolved V gene accounts for under half, and the others remain unexplained. For V, J and clone size, that table is used; D and trimming come from the DNA. A total of about 710,000 clones appear in this sample, 11% to 15% of them only once. The ten most abundant clones make up approximately 0.042% of the sample.

This clone was seen a handful of times. It lacks a known antigen. There are no base qualities to consult, and no much larger clone falls within one base. This sample also contains other DNA sequences that code for the same CDR3. This TCR derives from a man between 18 and 29 years old with type 1 diabetes. The sequence joins TRBV5-1 to TRBJ1-1; no D gene can be assigned with confidence. Sequencing was performed on naive CD4+ T cells from blood. The label giving this sample's cell subset or site can be read as: true naive CD4+ T cells. DNA sequence: TGCGCCAGCAGCCCGGACGGGAACACTGAAGCTTTCTTT. Translation gives CASSPDGNTEAFF.